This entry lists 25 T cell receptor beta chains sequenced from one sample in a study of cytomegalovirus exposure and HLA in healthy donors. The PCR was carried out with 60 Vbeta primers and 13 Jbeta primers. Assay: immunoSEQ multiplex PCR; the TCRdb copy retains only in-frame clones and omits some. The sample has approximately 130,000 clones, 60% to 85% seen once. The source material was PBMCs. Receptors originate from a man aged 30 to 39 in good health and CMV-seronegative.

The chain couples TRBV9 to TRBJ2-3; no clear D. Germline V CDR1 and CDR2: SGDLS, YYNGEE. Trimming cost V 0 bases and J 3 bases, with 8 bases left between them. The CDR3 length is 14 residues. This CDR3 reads CASSVGSETDTQYF. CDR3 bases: TGTGCCAGCAGCGTAGGGTCCGAGACAGATACGCAGTATTTT.

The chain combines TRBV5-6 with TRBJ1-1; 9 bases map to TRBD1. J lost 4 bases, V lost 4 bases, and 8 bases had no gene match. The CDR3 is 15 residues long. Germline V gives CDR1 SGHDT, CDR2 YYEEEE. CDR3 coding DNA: TGTGCCAGCAGCGACCGGGACAGGGCGATCACTGAAGCTTTCTTT. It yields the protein CASSDRDRAITEAFF.

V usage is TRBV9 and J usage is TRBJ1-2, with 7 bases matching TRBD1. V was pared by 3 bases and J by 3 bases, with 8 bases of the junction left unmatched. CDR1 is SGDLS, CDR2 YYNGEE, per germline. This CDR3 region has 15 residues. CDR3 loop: CASSAYPGTDYGYTF. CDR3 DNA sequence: TGTGCCAGCAGCGCGTACCCTGGGACAGACTATGGCTACACCTTC.

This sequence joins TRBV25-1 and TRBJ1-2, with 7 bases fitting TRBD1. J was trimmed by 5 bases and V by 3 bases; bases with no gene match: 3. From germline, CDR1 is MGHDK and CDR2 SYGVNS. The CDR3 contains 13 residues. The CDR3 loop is CASSEGQSYGYTF. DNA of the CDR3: TGTGCCAGCAGTGAGGGACAGAGTTATGGCTACACCTTC.

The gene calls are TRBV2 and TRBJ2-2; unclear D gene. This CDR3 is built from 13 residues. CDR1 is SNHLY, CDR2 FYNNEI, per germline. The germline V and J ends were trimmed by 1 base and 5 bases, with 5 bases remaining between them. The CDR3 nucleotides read TGTGCCAGCAGTGAAGACAATACCGGGGAGCTGTTTTTT. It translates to CASSEDNTGELFF.

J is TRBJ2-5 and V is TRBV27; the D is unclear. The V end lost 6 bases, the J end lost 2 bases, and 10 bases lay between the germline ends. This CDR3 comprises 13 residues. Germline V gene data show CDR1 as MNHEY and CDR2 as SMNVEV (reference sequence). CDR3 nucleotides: TGTGCCAGCAGGCACAGAATTCAAGAGACCCAGTACTTC. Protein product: CASRHRIQETQYF.

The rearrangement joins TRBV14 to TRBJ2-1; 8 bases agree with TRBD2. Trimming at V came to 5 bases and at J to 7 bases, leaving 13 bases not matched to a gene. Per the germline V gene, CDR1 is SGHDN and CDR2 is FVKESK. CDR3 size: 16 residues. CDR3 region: CASSAPPGGGYNEQFF. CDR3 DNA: TGTGCCAGCAGCGCCCCTCCCGGGGGGGGGTATAATGAGCAGTTCTTC.

The CDR3 region is CASSYEEYTGYTF. DNA of the CDR3: TGTGCCAGCAGTTACGAGGAATACACTGGCTACACCTTC. The chain links TRBV6-5 to TRBJ1-2; D is unresolved. V was pared by 2 bases and J by 7 bases, with 11 bases between. The germline gives CDR1 MNHEY, CDR2 SVGAGI. The CDR3 is 13 amino acids.

CDR3 amino acids: CASHAAGGDYF. CDR3 sequence (DNA): TGTGCCAGCCACGCAGCGGGAGGGGATTACTTC. J is TRBJ2-7 and V is TRBV2, with 10 positions matching TRBD2. The V gene's germline CDR1 is SNHLY and CDR2 FYNNEI. The CDR3 length is 11 residues. Unmatched junction bases numbered 8, after V lost 8 bases and J lost 13 bases.

The CDR3 loop is CASSPTMVNQPQHF. CDR3 nucleotide sequence: TGTGCCAGCAGCCCCACAATGGTTAATCAGCCCCAGCATTTT. The rearrangement links TRBV7-2 to TRBJ1-5; the D is unclear. The germline V gene has CDR1 SGHTA and CDR2 FQGNSA. V was cut by 5 bases and J by 4 bases, with 12 bases left in between. The CDR3 covers 14 residues.

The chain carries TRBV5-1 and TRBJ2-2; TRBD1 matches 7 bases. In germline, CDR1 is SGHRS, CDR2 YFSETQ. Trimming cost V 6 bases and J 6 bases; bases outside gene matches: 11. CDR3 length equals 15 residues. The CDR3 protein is CASKPGTGVSGELFF. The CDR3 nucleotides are TGCGCCAGCAAACCCGGAACAGGGGTATCCGGGGAGCTGTTTTTT.

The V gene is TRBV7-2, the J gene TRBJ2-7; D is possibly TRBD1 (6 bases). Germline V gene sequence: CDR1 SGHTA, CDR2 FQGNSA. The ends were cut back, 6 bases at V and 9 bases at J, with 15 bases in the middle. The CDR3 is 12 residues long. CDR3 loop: CASSRPGQRQYF. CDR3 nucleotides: TGTGCCAGCAGTCGCCCCGGACAGAGGCAGTACTTC.

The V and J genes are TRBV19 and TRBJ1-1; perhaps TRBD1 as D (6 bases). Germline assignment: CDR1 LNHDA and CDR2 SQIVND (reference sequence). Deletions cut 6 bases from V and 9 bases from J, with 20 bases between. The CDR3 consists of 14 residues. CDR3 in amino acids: CASRMDSQGHQAFF. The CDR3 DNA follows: TGTGCCAGTAGGATGGACAGCCAGGGACATCAAGCTTTCTTT.

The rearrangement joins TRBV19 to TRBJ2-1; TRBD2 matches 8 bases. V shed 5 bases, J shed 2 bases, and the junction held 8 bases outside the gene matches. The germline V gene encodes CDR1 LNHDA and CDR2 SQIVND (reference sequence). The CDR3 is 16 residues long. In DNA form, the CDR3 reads TGTGCCAGTAGTGGAAGGACTAGCCTTGCCTACAATGAGCAGTTCTTC. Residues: CASSGRTSLAYNEQFF.

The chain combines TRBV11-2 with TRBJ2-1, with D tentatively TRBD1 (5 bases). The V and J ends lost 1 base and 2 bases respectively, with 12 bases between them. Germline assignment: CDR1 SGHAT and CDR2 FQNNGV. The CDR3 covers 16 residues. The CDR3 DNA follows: TGTGCCAGCAGCTTAGTTAGGGTGGGGCCCTACAATGAGCAGTTCTTC. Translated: CASSLVRVGPYNEQFF.

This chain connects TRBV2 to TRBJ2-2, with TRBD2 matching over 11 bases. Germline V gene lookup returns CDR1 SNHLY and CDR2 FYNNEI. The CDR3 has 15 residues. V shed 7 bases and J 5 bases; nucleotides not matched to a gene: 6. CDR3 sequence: CASTTSGVFTGELFF. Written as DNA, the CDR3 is TGTGCCAGCACGACTAGCGGGGTATTTACCGGGGAGCTGTTTTTT.

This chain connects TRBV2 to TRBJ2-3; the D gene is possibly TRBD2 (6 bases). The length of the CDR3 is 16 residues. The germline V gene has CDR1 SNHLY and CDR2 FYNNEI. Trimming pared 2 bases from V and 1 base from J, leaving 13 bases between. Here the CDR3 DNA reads TGTGCCAGCAGTGAACGGGTGGGAGGACGCACAGATACGCAGTATTTT. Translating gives CASSERVGGRTDTQYF.

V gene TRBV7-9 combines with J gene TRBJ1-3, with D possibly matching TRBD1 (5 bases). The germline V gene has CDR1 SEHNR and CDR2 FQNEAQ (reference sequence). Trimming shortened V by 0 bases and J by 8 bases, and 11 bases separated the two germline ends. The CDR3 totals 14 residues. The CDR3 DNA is TGTGCCAGCAGCTTAGCGCCACAGGTGGACACCATATATTTT. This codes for CASSLAPQVDTIYF.

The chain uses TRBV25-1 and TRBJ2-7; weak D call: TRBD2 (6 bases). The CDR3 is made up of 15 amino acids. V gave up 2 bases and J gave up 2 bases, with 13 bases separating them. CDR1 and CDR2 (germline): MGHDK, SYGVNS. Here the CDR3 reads CASSEPPGGPYEQYF. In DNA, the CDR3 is TGTGCCAGCAGTGAACCCCCCGGGGGTCCCTACGAGCAGTACTTC.

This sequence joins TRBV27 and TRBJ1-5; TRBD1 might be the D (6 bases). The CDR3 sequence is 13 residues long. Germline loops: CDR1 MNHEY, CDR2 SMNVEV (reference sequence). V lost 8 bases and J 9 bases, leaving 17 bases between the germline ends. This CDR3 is CASHKDSPWPQHF. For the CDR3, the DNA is TGTGCCAGCCACAAGGACAGTCCTTGGCCCCAGCATTTT.

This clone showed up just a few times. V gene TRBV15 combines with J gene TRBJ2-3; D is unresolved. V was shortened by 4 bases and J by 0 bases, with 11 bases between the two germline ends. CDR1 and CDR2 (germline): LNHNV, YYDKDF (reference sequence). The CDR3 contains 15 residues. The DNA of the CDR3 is TGTGCCACCAGCATCATGACGGAGAGCACAGATACGCAGTATTTT. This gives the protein CATSIMTESTDTQYF.

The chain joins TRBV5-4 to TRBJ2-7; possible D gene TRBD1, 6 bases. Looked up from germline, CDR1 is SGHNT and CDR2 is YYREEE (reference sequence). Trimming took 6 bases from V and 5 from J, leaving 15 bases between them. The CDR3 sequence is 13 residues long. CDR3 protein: CASTRARGDEQYF. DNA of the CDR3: TGTGCCAGCACCCGCGCCAGGGGTGACGAGCAGTACTTC.

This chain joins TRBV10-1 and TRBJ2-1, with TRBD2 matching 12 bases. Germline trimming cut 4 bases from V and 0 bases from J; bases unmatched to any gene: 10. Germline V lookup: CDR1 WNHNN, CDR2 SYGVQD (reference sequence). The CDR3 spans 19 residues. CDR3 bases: TGCGCCAGCAGTGTCCCAAGCCTAGCGGGGGGGCCCTCCTACAATGAGCAGTTCTTC. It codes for CASSVPSLAGGPSYNEQFF.

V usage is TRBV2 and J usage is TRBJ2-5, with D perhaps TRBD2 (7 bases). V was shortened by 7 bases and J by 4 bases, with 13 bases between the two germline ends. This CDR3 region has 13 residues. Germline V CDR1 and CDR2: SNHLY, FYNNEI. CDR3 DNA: TGTGCCAGCATACGGGGGGCCGCAGAGACCCAGTACTTC. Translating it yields CASIRGAAETQYF.

CDR3 sequence (DNA): TGTGCCAGCAGCTTCGGCCTAGGCCCAGATACGCAGTATTTT. Its translation is CASSFGLGPDTQYF. The rearrangement joins TRBV7-3 to TRBJ2-3; D gene unclear. V was clipped by 3 bases and J by 4 bases, with 11 bases between them. Germline V gene data show CDR1 as SGHTA and CDR2 as FQGTGA. The CDR3 loop spans 14 amino acids.